This TCR beta chain comes out of a study of cytomegalovirus exposure and HLA in healthy donors. The study's findings and limits: Later analysis identified several of the most significant clusters that appeared linked to common viral pathogens. In a later analysis, DRB1 alleles had the most associated TCRs; HLA-C alleles the fewest.

With 10 bases clipped from V and 4 bases from J, the junction kept 7 bases outside the gene matches. This CDR3 region has 13 residues. From germline, CDR1 is MNHEY and CDR2 SMNVEV (reference sequence). The PCR made use of 60 Vbeta and 13 Jbeta primers. Assay: immunoSEQ multiplex PCR; the TCRdb copy retains only in-frame clones and omits some. The table shows about 180,000 clones, with about 82% occurring only once. Donors counted as nominally healthy when sampled, yet unrecorded immune exposures were likely. Concerning this clone: Its target is unknown.

Sequencing used PBMCs. The J gene is TRBJ2-1, the V gene TRBV27, with 7 positions matching TRBD2. The TCR comes from a man between 18 and 35 years old in good health and CMV-seronegative. CDR3 coding DNA: TGTGCCACCTCTGCCGGGAGGTACAATGAGCAGTTCTTC. Protein sequence: CATSAGRYNEQFF.